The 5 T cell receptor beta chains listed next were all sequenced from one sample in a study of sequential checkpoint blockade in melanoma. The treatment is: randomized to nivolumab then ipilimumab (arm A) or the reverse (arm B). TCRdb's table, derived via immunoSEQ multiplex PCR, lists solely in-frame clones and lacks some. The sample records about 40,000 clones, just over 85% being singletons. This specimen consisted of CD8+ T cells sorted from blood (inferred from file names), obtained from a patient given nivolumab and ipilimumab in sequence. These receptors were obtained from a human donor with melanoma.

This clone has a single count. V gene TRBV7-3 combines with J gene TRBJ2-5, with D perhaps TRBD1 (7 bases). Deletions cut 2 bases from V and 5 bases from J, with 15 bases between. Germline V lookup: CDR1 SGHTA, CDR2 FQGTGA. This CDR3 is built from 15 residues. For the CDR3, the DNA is TGTGCCAGCAGCTTAGCAGGAGGGGGCGCGGAGACCCAGTACTTC. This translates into CASSLAGGGAETQYF. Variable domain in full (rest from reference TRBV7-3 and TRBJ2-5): GAGVSQTPSNKVTEKGKYVELRCDPISGHTALYWYRQSLGQGPEFLIYFQGTGAADDSGLPNDRFFAVRPEGSVSTLKIQRTERGDSAVYLCASSLAGGGAETQYFGPGTRLLVL.

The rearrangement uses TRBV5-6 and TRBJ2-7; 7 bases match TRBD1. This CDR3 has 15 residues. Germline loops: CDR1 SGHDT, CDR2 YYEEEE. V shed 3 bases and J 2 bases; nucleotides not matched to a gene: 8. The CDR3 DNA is TGTGCCAGCAGCTACGACAGGGTCGCCCCCTACGAGCAGTACTTC. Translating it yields CASSYDRVAPYEQYF.

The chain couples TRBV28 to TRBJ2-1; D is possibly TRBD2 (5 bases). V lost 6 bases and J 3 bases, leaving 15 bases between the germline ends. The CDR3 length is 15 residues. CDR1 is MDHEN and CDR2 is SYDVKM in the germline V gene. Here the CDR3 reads CASSLTSWNYNEQFF. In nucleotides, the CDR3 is TGTGCCAGCAGCCTAACTAGTTGGAACTACAATGAGCAGTTCTTC.

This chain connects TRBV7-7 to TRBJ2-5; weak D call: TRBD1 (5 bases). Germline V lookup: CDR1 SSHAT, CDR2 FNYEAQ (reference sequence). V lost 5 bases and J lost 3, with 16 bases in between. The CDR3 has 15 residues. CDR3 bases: TGTGCCAGCAGCCCAAGCAGGGTCTTAGAAGAGACCCAGTACTTC. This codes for CASSPSRVLEETQYF.

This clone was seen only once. CDR3 DNA sequence: TGTGCCAGTAGTATAACTGCGGGCGGGGGAATGGGTGAGCAGTTCTTC. Its translation is CASSITAGGGMGEQFF. V and J are TRBV19 and TRBJ2-1, with TRBD2 identical over 7 bases. V trimming: 2 bases; J trimming: 9 bases; junction bases outside the gene matches: 13. This CDR3 region has 16 residues. Germline lookup yields CDR1 LNHDA and CDR2 SQIVND (reference sequence).